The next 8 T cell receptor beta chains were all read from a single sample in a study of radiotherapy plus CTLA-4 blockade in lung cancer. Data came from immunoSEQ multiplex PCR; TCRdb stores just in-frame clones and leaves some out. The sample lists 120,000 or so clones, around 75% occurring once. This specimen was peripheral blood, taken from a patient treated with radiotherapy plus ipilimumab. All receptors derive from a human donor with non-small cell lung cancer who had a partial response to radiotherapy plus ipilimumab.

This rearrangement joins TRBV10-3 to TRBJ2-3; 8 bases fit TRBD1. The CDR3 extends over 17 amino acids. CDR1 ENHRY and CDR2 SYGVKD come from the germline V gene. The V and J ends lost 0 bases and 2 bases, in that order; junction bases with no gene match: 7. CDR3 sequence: CAISESIGTGNTDTQYF. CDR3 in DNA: TGTGCCATCAGTGAGTCGATCGGGACAGGAAACACAGATACGCAGTATTTT.

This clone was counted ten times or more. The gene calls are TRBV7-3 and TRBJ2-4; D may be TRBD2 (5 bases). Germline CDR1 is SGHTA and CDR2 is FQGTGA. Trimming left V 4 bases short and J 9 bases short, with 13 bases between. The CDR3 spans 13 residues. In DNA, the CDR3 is TGTGCCAGCAGCTCATCGTCGGGATCCATTCAGTACTTC. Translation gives CASSSSSGSIQYF.

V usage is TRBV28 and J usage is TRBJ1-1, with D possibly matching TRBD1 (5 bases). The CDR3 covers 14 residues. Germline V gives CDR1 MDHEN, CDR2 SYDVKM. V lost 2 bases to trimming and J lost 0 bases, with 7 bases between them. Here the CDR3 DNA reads TGTGCCAGCAGTTTAGGGGGGTTGAACACTGAAGCTTTCTTT. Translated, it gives CASSLGGLNTEAFF.

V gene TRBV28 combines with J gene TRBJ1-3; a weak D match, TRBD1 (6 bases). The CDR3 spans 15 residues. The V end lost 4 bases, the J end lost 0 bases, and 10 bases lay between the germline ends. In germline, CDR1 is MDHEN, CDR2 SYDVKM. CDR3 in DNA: TGTGCCAGCAGTTCCGAGGACAGCTCTGGAAACACCATATATTTT. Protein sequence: CASSSEDSSGNTIYF.

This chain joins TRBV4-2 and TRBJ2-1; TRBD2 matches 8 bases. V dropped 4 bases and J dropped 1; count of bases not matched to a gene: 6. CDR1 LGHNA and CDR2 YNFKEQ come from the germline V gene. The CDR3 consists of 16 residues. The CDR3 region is CASSPSGRGSYNEQFF. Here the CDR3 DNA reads TGTGCCAGCAGCCCCAGCGGGAGAGGGTCCTACAATGAGCAGTTCTTC.

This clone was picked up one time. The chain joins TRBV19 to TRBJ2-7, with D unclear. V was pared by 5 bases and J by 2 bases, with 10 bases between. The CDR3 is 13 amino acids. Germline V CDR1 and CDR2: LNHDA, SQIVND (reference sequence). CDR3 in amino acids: CASSPSPAYEQYF. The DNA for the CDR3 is TGTGCCAGTAGTCCTTCCCCAGCCTACGAGCAGTACTTC. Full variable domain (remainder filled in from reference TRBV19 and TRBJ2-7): DGGITQSPKYLFRKEGQNVTLSCEQNLNHDAMYWYRQDPGQGLRLIYYSQIVNDFQKGDIAEGYSVSREKKESFPLTVTSAQKNPTAFYLCASSPSPAYEQYFGPGTRLTVT.

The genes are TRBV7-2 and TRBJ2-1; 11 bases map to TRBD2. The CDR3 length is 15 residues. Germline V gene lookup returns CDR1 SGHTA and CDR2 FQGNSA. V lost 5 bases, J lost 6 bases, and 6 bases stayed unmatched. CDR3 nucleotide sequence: TGTGCCAGCAGCCAAACTAGCGGGAGCCTCAATGAGCAGTTCTTC. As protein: CASSQTSGSLNEQFF. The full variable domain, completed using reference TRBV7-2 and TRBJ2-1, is GAGVSQSPSNKVTEKGKDVELRCDPISGHTALYWYRQSLGQGLEFLIYFQGNSAPDKSGLPSDRFSAERTGGSVSTLTIQRTQQEDSAVYLCASSQTSGSLNEQFFGPGTRLTVL.

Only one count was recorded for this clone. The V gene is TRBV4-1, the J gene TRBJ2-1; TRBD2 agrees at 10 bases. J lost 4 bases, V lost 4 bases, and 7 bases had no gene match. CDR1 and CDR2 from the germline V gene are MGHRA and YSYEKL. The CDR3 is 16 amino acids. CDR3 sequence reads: CASSLKLAGQYNEQFF. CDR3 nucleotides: TGCGCCAGCAGCCTGAAACTAGCGGGACAATACAATGAGCAGTTCTTC.